This TCR beta chain was identified in a study of blood T cells in healthy people across ages. Study at large: Researchers report that template switching captured about one barcoded beta molecule per two T cells.

Alongside a J-beta primer mix, a sample-barcoded 5' primer served in a second PCR lasting 7 to 11 cycles. Using its own MiXCR run on the 5' RACE reads, TCRdb lists one record per CDR3 protein. The profile covers roughly 1,700,000 distinct CDR3 sequences, with 28% appearing a single time and around 7.7% taken by the ten largest. This clonotype showed up many times. CDR1 and CDR2 (germline): SGHRS, YFSETQ. Trimming removed 4 bases from V and 1 base from J; junction bases left unmatched: 3. The CDR3 sequence is 15 residues long. This receptor was obtained from a woman in her 30s in good health. The specimen was blood. The chain combines TRBV5-1 with TRBJ2-1; TRBD1 aligns across 9 bases. This chain's CDR3 is CASSPGQGSYNEQFF. The CDR3 coding sequence is TGCGCCAGCAGCCCGGGACAGGGTTCCTACAATGAGCAGTTCTTC.